These 9 T cell receptor beta chains were sequenced from one sample in a study of blood T cell repertoires in COVID-19. TCRdb keeps only in-frame clones here, not all; method: immunoSEQ multiplex PCR. The table includes roughly 200,000 clones, around 80% detected once. The sequencing sample was made of peripheral blood. Source of these receptors: a woman aged 30 to 39 with COVID-19, enrolled during active disease.

The table lists this clone with a count of one. This chain links TRBV5-5 with TRBJ1-5, with D perhaps TRBD1 (6 bases). Germline assignment: CDR1 SGHKS and CDR2 YYEKEE (reference sequence). This CDR3 has 15 residues. Trimming stripped 3 bases from V and 5 bases from J, with 15 bases between. The CDR3 bases are TGTGCCAGCAGCTCCATTGGGGGCCGGTATCAGCCCCAGCATTTT. It translates to CASSSIGGRYQPQHF.

The chain couples TRBV7-2 to TRBJ2-3, with D perhaps matching TRBD2 (6 bases). Per the germline V gene, CDR1 is SGHTA and CDR2 is FQGNSA. The CDR3 has 15 residues. V was pared by 6 bases and J by 0 bases, with 13 bases between. The CDR3 DNA sequence: TGTGCCAGCAGACCACCCGGGACTAGCACAGATACGCAGTATTTT. Its translation is CASRPPGTSTDTQYF. Variable domain in full (rest from reference TRBV7-2 and TRBJ2-3): GAGVSQSPSNKVTEKGKDVELRCDPISGHTALYWYRQSLGQGLEFLIYFQGNSAPDKSGLPSDRFSAERTGGSVSTLTIQRTQQEDSAVYLCASRPPGTSTDTQYFGPGTRLTVL.

The rearrangement links TRBV2 to TRBJ1-2; 7 bases agree with TRBD1. V shed 6 bases, J shed 8 bases, and the junction held 12 bases outside the gene matches. This CDR3 is 14 amino acids long. CDR1 SNHLY and CDR2 FYNNEI come from the germline V gene. CDR3 sequence reads: CASSVTGALEGYTF. For the CDR3, the DNA is TGTGCCAGCAGCGTAACAGGGGCGCTAGAAGGCTACACCTTC.

The chain recombines TRBV9 with TRBJ2-2; 10 bases agree with TRBD1. The CDR3 has 16 residues. CDR1 and CDR2 (germline): SGDLS, YYNGEE. V lost 2 bases, J lost 6 bases, and 7 bases stayed unmatched. CDR3 sequence: CASSVTDRGAAGELFF. As DNA, the CDR3 is TGTGCCAGCAGCGTTACGGACAGGGGGGCGGCCGGGGAGCTGTTTTTT. The whole variable domain, filled in from reference TRBV9 and TRBJ2-2, reads DSGVTQTPKHLITATGQRVTLRCSPRSGDLSVYWYQQSLDQGLQFLIQYYNGEERAKGNILERFSAQQFPDLHSELNLSSLELGDSALYFCASSVTDRGAAGELFFGEGSRLTVL.

The chain links TRBV5-1 to TRBJ1-4; D possibly corresponds to TRBD1 (5 bases). V lost 1 base and J 0 bases, leaving 16 bases between the germline ends. The CDR3 is 18 residues long. Germline CDR1 and CDR2: SGHRS and YFSETQ. CDR3 loop: CASSLYPGREATNEKLFF. CDR3 nucleotide sequence: TGCGCCAGCAGCTTGTACCCGGGCAGGGAAGCAACTAATGAAAAACTGTTTTTT.

This chain uses TRBV19 with TRBJ2-7, with 7 bases aligning to TRBD2. This CDR3 is 17 amino acids long. V shed 2 bases, J shed 2 bases, and the junction held 12 bases outside the gene matches. The germline CDR1 and CDR2 sequences are LNHDA and SQIVND (reference sequence). The CDR3 reads CASSIRVPSGPPYEQYF. Written as DNA, the CDR3 is TGTGCCAGTAGTATACGGGTCCCTAGCGGACCTCCCTACGAGCAGTACTTC.

CDR3 region: CASSLARQGVYEQYF. In DNA, the CDR3 is TGTGCCAGCAGCTTAGCGAGACAGGGTGTCTACGAGCAGTACTTC. V is TRBV11-2 and J is TRBJ2-7; TRBD1 aligns across 7 bases. Unmatched junction bases numbered 6, after V lost 1 base and J lost 3 bases. There are 15 residues in the CDR3. Germline V gives CDR1 SGHAT, CDR2 FQNNGV. Full variable domain (outside the CDR3, taken from reference TRBV11-2 and TRBJ2-7): EAGVAQSPRYKIIEKRQSVAFWCNPISGHATLYWYQQILGQGPKLLIQFQNNGVVDDSQLPKDRFSAERLKGVDSTLKIQPAKLEDSAVYLCASSLARQGVYEQYFGPGTRLTVT.

The chain recombines TRBV19 with TRBJ1-1, with 7 nucleotides matching TRBD1. The CDR3 totals 14 residues. Germline V CDR1 and CDR2: LNHDA, SQIVND (reference sequence). V gave up 7 bases and J gave up 1 base; unmatched junction bases: 6. The CDR3 nucleotides are TGTGCCAGTACTCCTTCAGGGGGGAACACTGAAGCTTTCTTT. It yields the protein CASTPSGGNTEAFF.

In this sample, this clone turned up many times. V gene TRBV9 combines with J gene TRBJ2-3; 8 bases line up with TRBD1. The CDR3 length is 14 residues. Unmatched junction bases numbered 1, after V lost 3 bases and J lost 1 base. Germline V CDR1 and CDR2: SGDLS, YYNGEE. CDR3 coding DNA: TGTGCCAGCAGCGCGGACAGGGGCACAGATACGCAGTATTTT. It yields the protein CASSADRGTDTQYF.